This TCR beta chain was captured in a study of identical twins. Overall study results and limits: Among beta out-of-frame sequences, excess sharing between twins appeared weaker. Models came in too low on out-of-frame TCR alpha sharing in monozygotic twins. Insertions ran lower in abundant cord blood beta clonotypes, though not in memory repertoires. Findings came from cross-sectional statistics, without long-term follow-up of donors.

This CDR3 is built from 14 residues. V lost 6 bases, J lost 3 bases, and 10 bases stayed unmatched. Germline V gene data show CDR1 as SQVTM and CDR2 as ANQGSEA. This clonotype was observed a few times. Its antigen is not identified. TCRdb called the 5' RACE reads again in MiXCR, with one record for every CDR3 protein. The sample includes 640,000 or so distinct CDR3 sequences, around 5.7% of them seen just once. Material for sequencing was naive T cells sorted from blood. This TCR was recovered from a man aged 18 to 29 in good health. This sequence joins TRBV29-1 and TRBJ2-7; 8 bases agree with TRBD2. The CDR3 DNA reads as TGCAGCGTCCAAAAGTCCAGCGGGAGCTACGAGCAGTACTTC. It encodes CSVQKSSGSYEQYF.